This passage covers 20 T cell receptor beta chains from one sample sequenced in a study of T cells after yellow fever vaccination. MiXCR, applied by TCRdb to the 5' RACE reads, yields one record per CDR3 protein. This sample has around 250,000 distinct CDR3 sequences, with 6.9% found just once. The material was CD4+ T cells sorted from PBMCs, obtained 15 days after the yellow fever booster vaccination. The receptor source for this set is a man between 25 and 39 years old who received the YFV17D yellow fever vaccine.

This clonotype appeared many times. The chain carries TRBV19 and TRBJ1-2; D ambiguous. Germline CDR1 LNHDA, CDR2 SQIVND (reference sequence). V was clipped by 3 bases and J by 5 bases, with 7 bases between them. CDR3 size: 12 residues. The CDR3 spells CASSMEGYGYTF. CDR3 nucleotides: TGTGCCAGTAGTATGGAAGGATATGGCTACACCTTC.

This clonotype has a handful of counts. The chain couples TRBV15 to TRBJ1-2, with a weak D call TRBD1 (6 bases). CDR3 length: 14 residues. Deletions cut 1 base from V and 4 bases from J, with 10 bases between. Germline V gene sequence: CDR1 LNHNV, CDR2 YYDKDF (reference sequence). The CDR3 loop is CATSRAKTGYGYTF. The CDR3 bases are TGTGCCACCAGCAGAGCTAAGACAGGCTATGGCTACACCTTC.

The chain employs TRBV2 and TRBJ2-1, with D tentatively TRBD2 (5 bases). Germline CDR1 reads SNHLY; CDR2 reads FYNNEI. The CDR3 has 17 residues. The V gene lost 4 bases and the J gene lost 0 bases, with 16 bases spanning the gap. Written as DNA, the CDR3 is TGTGCCAGCAGTGGTCGGGCGGGTAGGAGCTCCTACAATGAGCAGTTCTTC. As protein: CASSGRAGRSSYNEQFF.

This clonotype occurred many times. CDR3 DNA sequence: TGTGCCCTCCGGGACGCACCCTACGAGCAGTACTTC. Residues: CALRDAPYEQYF. This sequence joins TRBV30 and TRBJ2-7; D may match TRBD1 or TRBD2 (5 bases each). The germline V gene has CDR1 GTSNPN and CDR2 SVGIG (reference sequence). The ends were cut back, 8 bases at V and 2 bases at J, with 13 bases in the middle. This CDR3 comprises 12 residues. Drawing the rest from reference TRBV30 and TRBJ2-7, the complete variable domain is SQTIHQWPATLVQPVGSPLSLECTVEGTSNPNLYWYRQAAGRGLQLLFYSVGIGQISSEVPQNLSASRPQDRQFILSSKKLLLSDSGFYLCALRDAPYEQYFGPGTRLTVT.

This chain joins TRBV7-2 and TRBJ2-7; TRBD2 might be the D (5 bases). CDR3 length equals 14 residues. The V gene's germline CDR1 is SGHTA and CDR2 FQGNSA. The V gene lost 5 bases and the J gene lost 5 bases, with 16 bases spanning the gap. The CDR3 sequence is CASSLEGVHHEQYF. CDR3 bases: TGTGCCAGCAGCCTAGAGGGAGTCCACCACGAGCAGTACTTC.

Ten or more counts support this clonotype. The chain has TRBV20-1 and TRBJ2-3; D possibly uses TRBD1 or TRBD2 (6 bases each). CDR1 and CDR2 (germline): DFQATT, SNEGSKA (reference sequence). The V end was cut by 7 bases, the J end by 1 base, with 12 bases between. This CDR3 has 13 amino acids. The CDR3 is CSEGEVGTDTQYF. The CDR3 nucleotides are TGCAGTGAGGGGGAGGTCGGCACAGATACGCAGTATTTT.

A few counts support this clonotype. The chain carries TRBV7-9 and TRBJ2-1; TRBD2 matches at 8 bases. This CDR3 is built from 16 residues. Germline V gives CDR1 SEHNR, CDR2 FQNEAQ (reference sequence). V shed 3 bases and J 3 bases; nucleotides not matched to a gene: 7. CDR3 protein: CASSFSRGGNYNEQFF. The CDR3, as DNA: TGTGCCAGCAGCTTCAGCCGGGGGGGGAACTACAATGAGCAGTTCTTC. Full variable domain (remainder filled in from reference TRBV7-9 and TRBJ2-1): DTGVSQNPRHKITKRGQNVTFRCDPISEHNRLYWYRQTLGQGPEFLTYFQNEAQLEKSRLLSDRFSAERPKGSFSTLEIQRTEQGDSAMYLCASSFSRGGNYNEQFFGPGTRLTVL.

In this sample, this clonotype turned up a few times. The chain links TRBV14 to TRBJ1-4, with D tentatively TRBD1 (5 bases). Germline values: CDR1 SGHDN, CDR2 FVKESK. With 4 bases removed from V and 8 bases from J, the gap between germline ends came to 17 bases. The CDR3 contains 15 residues. The CDR3 DNA sequence: TGTGCCAGCAGCCCCGGGGCCGGCTGGAGGGAAAAACTGTTTTTT. Translated, it gives CASSPGAGWREKLFF.

The chain carries TRBV12-3 or TRBV12-4 and TRBJ2-5; 11 bases match TRBD1. The CDR3 is 18 amino acids. The V segment lost 11 bases and the J segment 5 bases; nucleotides outside the gene matches: 22. Written as DNA, the CDR3 is TGTGCCTTCAGTACCCGGATAATCGGGACAGGGGGAATGGAGACCCAGTACTTC. Its translation: CAFSTRIIGTGGMETQYF.

The sample holds a few counts of this clonotype. In nucleotides, the CDR3 is TGTGCCAGCAGCGTAGGGGGAGGGTACGAGCAGTACTTC. This sequence encodes CASSVGGGYEQYF. The chain carries TRBV12-3 or TRBV12-4 and TRBJ2-7; D is possibly TRBD2 (7 bases). Deletions cut 6 bases from V and 4 bases from J, with 13 bases between. The CDR3 is 13 amino acids.

The table lists this clonotype with many counts. V is TRBV24-1 and J is TRBJ2-7, with 7 bases lining up with TRBD1. This CDR3 spans 13 amino acids. CDR1 and CDR2 from the germline V gene are KGHDR and SFDVKD. V was clipped by 3 bases and J by 4 bases; unmatched bases: 2. The CDR3 protein is CATSDKQGYEQYF. For the CDR3, the DNA is TGTGCCACCAGTGATAAACAGGGGTACGAGCAGTACTTC.

V and J are TRBV5-1 and TRBJ2-7; 9 bases fit TRBD1. The CDR3 is 14 amino acids. Germline V gives CDR1 SGHRS, CDR2 YFSETQ. J gave up 7 bases and V 4 bases, and 9 bases lay outside the gene matches. CDR3 sequence reads: CASSNSGQGREQYF. The CDR3 nucleotides read TGCGCCAGCAGCAACTCGGGACAGGGAAGGGAGCAGTACTTC.

This clonotype was seen only a few times. This chain connects TRBV5-1 to TRBJ2-7, with TRBD1 identical over 8 bases. CDR1 is SGHRS, CDR2 YFSETQ, per germline. Trimming removed 3 bases from V and 3 bases from J; junction bases left unmatched: 5. CDR3 length equals 14 residues. The CDR3 here is CASSSGTGDYEQYF. In DNA, the CDR3 is TGCGCCAGCAGCTCCGGGACAGGAGACTACGAGCAGTACTTC.

This clonotype has more than one count but fewer than ten. The V call is TRBV5-1, the J call TRBJ1-6, with a possible D match to TRBD1 (6 bases). Germline V gives CDR1 SGHRS, CDR2 YFSETQ. Trimming took off 4 bases at V and 10 bases at J, with 12 bases between the two ends. This CDR3 has 13 amino acids. CDR3 DNA: TGCGCCAGCAGCGACAGGATTCAATCACCCCTCCACTTT. Translating gives CASSDRIQSPLHF. Together with reference TRBV5-1 and TRBJ1-6, the CDR3 gives the full variable domain: KAGVTQTPRYLIKTRGQQVTLSCSPISGHRSVSWYQQTPGQGLQFLFEYFSETQRNKGNFPGRFSGRQFSNSRSEMNVSTLELGDSALYLCASSDRIQSPLHFGNGTRLTVT.

The rearrangement links TRBV4-3 to TRBJ1-4; 8 positions agree with TRBD1. The CDR3 is made up of 17 amino acids. V was clipped by 0 bases and J by 7 bases; unmatched bases: 10. Germline loops: CDR1 LGHNA, CDR2 YSLEER. The CDR3 DNA reads as TGCGCCAGCAGCCAAGATGTGAGGACAGGGTGGAGTGAAAAACTGTTTTTT. It encodes CASSQDVRTGWSEKLFF.

This clonotype was observed at least ten times. This chain links TRBV7-8 with TRBJ2-7; 10 bases are shared with TRBD1. The CDR3 extends over 15 amino acids. Germline assignment: CDR1 SGHVS and CDR2 FQNEAQ. Unmatched junction bases numbered 6, after V lost 6 bases and J lost 1 base. In nucleotides, the CDR3 is TGTGCCAGCAGTTATGGACAGGGGGGATCCTACGAGCAGTACTTC. Protein product: CASSYGQGGSYEQYF.

This clonotype turned up a few times. The genes are TRBV7-2 and TRBJ2-5, with D unclear. The CDR3 spans 16 residues. Trimming took off 3 bases at V and 4 bases at J, with 18 bases between the two ends. Germline V gene data show CDR1 as SGHTA and CDR2 as FQGNSA. The CDR3 here is CASSFGFGLVGETQYF. The CDR3 DNA reads as TGTGCCAGCAGCTTCGGTTTTGGGCTAGTTGGAGAGACCCAGTACTTC.

The V gene is TRBV18, the J gene TRBJ2-1, with 9 bases identical to TRBD2. V was pared by 3 bases and J by 4 bases, with 10 bases of the junction left unmatched. Germline CDR1 is KGHSH and CDR2 is LQKENI. The CDR3 consists of 17 residues. DNA for the CDR3: TGTGCCAGCTCACCCCGGACTAGCGTGTACGGGTACAATGAGCAGTTCTTC. Amino acids: CASSPRTSVYGYNEQFF.

This clonotype was counted only a few times. This chain connects TRBV7-2 to TRBJ1-1; possibly TRBD1 for D (5 bases). This CDR3 is 14 amino acids long. V was trimmed by 7 bases and J by 5 bases, leaving 17 bases between them. Germline lookup yields CDR1 SGHTA and CDR2 FQGNSA. In DNA, the CDR3 is TGTGCCAGCACTTTCACCACGGGGGTAACTGAAGCTTTCTTT. Its translation is CASTFTTGVTEAFF. The entire variable domain, with the rest obtained from reference TRBV7-2 and TRBJ1-1, is as follows: GAGVSQSPSNKVTEKGKDVELRCDPISGHTALYWYRQSLGQGLEFLIYFQGNSAPDKSGLPSDRFSAERTGGSVSTLTIQRTQQEDSAVYLCASTFTTGVTEAFFGQGTRLTVV.

This clonotype showed up many times. The chain is built from TRBV30 and TRBJ2-3, with TRBD2 matching over 8 bases. Germline V lookup: CDR1 GTSNPN, CDR2 SVGIG (reference sequence). This CDR3 is built from 15 residues. J lost 2 bases, V lost 4 bases, and 8 bases had no gene match. CDR3 DNA: TGTGCCTGGACCAAACTAGCGGCGATCACAGATACGCAGTATTTT. The encoded protein is CAWTKLAAITDTQYF.